This T cell receptor (beta chain) was found in a study of shared clonotypes between healthy human individuals. Study-wide points: Clonotype sharing among donors was expected to depend on sequencing depth.

Germline assignment: CDR1 WSHSY and CDR2 SAAADI. The germline V and J ends were trimmed by 7 bases and 2 bases, with 12 bases remaining between them. This CDR3 contains 13 residues. Deep-level settings were used for running the assay. Sequenced by immunoSEQ multiplex PCR; TCRdb stores in-frame clones only, minus some. Of more than 2 million clones in the sample, 85% to 95% are singletons; the top ten hold around 1.7%. CD45RO-negative, CCR7-positively selected cells formed the naive CD8 fraction, excluding terminally differentiated effector memory CD45RA+ cells. Of note for this clone: Antigen unknown.

Sequencing input: naive CD8+ T cells from PBMCs. This receptor was obtained from a young man in good health. Some clones in this sample may be carry-over from other donors' samples. The chain links TRBV10-2 to TRBJ2-7; perhaps TRBD1 as D (5 bases). Written as DNA, the CDR3 is TGCGCCAGCACGGACATAAATGCCTACGAGCAGTACTTC. Residues: CASTDINAYEQYF.